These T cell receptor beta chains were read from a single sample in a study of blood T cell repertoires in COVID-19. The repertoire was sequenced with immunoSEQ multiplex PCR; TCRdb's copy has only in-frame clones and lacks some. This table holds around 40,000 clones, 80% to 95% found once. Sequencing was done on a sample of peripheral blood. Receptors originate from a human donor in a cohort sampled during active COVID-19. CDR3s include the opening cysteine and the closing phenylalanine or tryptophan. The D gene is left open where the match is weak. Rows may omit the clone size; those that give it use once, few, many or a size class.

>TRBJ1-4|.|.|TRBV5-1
CASSLAGSTNEKLFF
TGCGCCAGCAGCTTGGCGGGGTCAACTAATGAAAAACTGTTTTTT
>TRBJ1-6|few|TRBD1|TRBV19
CASTPLGQPNSPLHF
TGTGCCAGTACCCCTCTGGGACAGCCAAATTCACCCCTCCACTTT
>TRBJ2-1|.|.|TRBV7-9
CASSSQAGSPYNEQFF
TGTGCCAGCAGCTCCCAGGCTGGTAGTCCCTACAATGAGCAGTTCTTC
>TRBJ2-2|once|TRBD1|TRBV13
CASSQGPGQGSTGELFF
TGTGCCAGCAGCCAAGGGCCGGGACAGGGTAGTACCGGGGAGCTGTTTTTT
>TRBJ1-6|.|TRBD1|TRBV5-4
CASSSDRGRNYNSPLHF
TGTGCCAGCAGCTCGGACAGGGGGCGCAACTATAATTCACCCCTCCACTTT
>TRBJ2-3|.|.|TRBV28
CASSIPRRTDTQYF
TGTGCCAGCAGTATCCCTAGACGCACAGATACGCAGTATTTT
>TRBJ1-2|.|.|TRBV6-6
CASTSRGREALYGYTF
TGTGCCAGCACCTCTCGGGGGCGGGAGGCCCTTTATGGCTACACCTTC
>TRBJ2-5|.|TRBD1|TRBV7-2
CASSPTGQAFQETQYF
TGTGCCAGCAGCCCTACCGGACAGGCCTTCCAAGAGACCCAGTACTTC
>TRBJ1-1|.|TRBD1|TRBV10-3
CAIKMMGQPKAFF
TGTGCCATCAAGATGATGGGACAGCCAAAAGCTTTCTTT
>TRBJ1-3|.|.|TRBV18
CASSPQGPPGNTIYF
TGTGCCAGCTCACCCCAGGGGCCACCTGGGAACACCATATATTTT
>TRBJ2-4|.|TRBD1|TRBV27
CASSLDRGNIQYF
TGTGCCAGCAGTTTAGACAGGGGGAACATTCAGTACTTC
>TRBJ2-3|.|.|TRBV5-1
CASSSSGPSTDTQYF
TGCGCCAGCAGCTCCAGCGGACCGAGCACAGATACGCAGTATTTT
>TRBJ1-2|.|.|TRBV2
CASSAGALYGYTF
TGTGCCAGCAGTGCAGGGGCGCTCTATGGCTACACCTTC
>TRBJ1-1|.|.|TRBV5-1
CASSLGRSSAATEAFF
TGCGCCAGCAGCTTGGGACGCTCAAGTGCGGCCACTGAAGCTTTCTTT
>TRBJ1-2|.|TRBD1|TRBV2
CVTGDYGYTF
TGTGTAACAGGGGACTATGGCTACACCTTC
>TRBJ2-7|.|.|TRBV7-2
CASSLAQGFAYEQYF
TGTGCCAGCAGCTTAGCGCAGGGGTTCGCCTACGAGCAGTACTTC
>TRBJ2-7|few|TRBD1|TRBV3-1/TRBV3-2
CASSHHGRTGGYEQYF
TGTGCCAGCAGCCACCACGGAAGGACAGGTGGCTACGAGCAGTACTTC
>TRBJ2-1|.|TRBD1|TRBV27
CASSSYPGQGNLEQFF
TGTGCCAGCAGTTCCTATCCGGGACAGGGAAATCTTGAGCAGTTCTTC
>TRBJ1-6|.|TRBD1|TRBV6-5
CASRQGANSPLHF
TGTGCCAGCAGACAGGGGGCGAATTCACCCCTCCACTTT
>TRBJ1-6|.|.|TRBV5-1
CASSSWANSPLHF
TGCGCCAGCAGCTCATGGGCTAATTCACCCCTCCACTTT
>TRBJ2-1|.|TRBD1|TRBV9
CASSVEGASYNEQFF
TGTGCCAGCAGCGTAGAGGGGGCTTCCTACAATGAGCAGTTCTTC
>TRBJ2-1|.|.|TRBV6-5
CASSADWYNEQFF
TGTGCCAGCAGCGCTGACTGGTACAATGAGCAGTTCTTC
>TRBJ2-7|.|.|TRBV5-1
CASSAYPNGYEQYF
TGCGCCAGCAGCGCCTACCCGAATGGCTACGAGCAGTACTTC
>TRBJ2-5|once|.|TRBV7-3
CASSLGLGETQYF
TGTGCCAGCAGCTTAGGGCTGGGAGAGACCCAGTACTTC
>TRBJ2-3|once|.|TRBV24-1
CATSFLDTQYF
TGTGCCACCAGTTTTCTAGATACGCAGTATTTT
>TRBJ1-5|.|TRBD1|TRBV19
CASSARDRGNQPQHF
TGTGCCAGTAGTGCCCGGGACAGGGGCAATCAGCCCCAGCATTTT
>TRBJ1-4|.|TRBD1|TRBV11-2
CASSGTGQGTNEKLFF
TGTGCCAGCAGCGGTACGGGACAGGGGACTAATGAAAAACTGTTTTTT
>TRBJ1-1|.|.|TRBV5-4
CASSLTGGTTEAFF
TGTGCCAGCAGCCTCACCGGAGGGACCACTGAAGCTTTCTTT
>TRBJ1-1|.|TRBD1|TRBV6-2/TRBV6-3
CASSYSRGQGLNTEAFF
TGTGCCAGCAGTTACTCGAGGGGACAGGGTCTGAACACTGAAGCTTTCTTT
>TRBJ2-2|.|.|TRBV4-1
CASSQSGIGELFF
TGCGCCAGCAGCCAGTCCGGGATCGGGGAGCTGTTTTTT
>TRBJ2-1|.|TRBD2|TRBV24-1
CATSPAAGGKNEQFF
TGTGCCACCTCCCCCGCCGCGGGGGGGAAGAATGAGCAGTTCTTC
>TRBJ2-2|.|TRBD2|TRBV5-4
CASSPTSGGTGELFF
TGTGCCAGCAGCCCGACTAGCGGGGGCACCGGGGAGCTGTTTTTT
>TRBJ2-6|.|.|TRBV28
CASSWDKSSGANVLTF
TGTGCCAGCAGTTGGGACAAGAGCTCTGGGGCCAACGTCCTGACTTTC
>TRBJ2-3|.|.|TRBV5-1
CASDVGAITDTQYF
TGCGCCAGCGATGTGGGCGCGATCACAGATACGCAGTATTTT
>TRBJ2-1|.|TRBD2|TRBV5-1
CASSPGTSGRGGYNEQFF
TGCGCCAGCAGCCCCGGGACTAGCGGGAGGGGGGGGTACAATGAGCAGTTCTTC
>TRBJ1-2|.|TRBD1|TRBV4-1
CASSQDPGQRIYGYTF
TGCGCCAGCAGCCAAGATCCGGGACAGAGGATCTATGGCTACACCTTC
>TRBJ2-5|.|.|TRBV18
CASSPNQGLGETQYF
TGTGCCAGCTCACCTAACCAGGGTTTGGGTGAGACCCAGTACTTC
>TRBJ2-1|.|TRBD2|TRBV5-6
CASSLWRKAGESYNEQFF
TGTGCCAGCAGCTTGTGGAGGAAAGCGGGGGAGTCCTACAATGAGCAGTTCTTC
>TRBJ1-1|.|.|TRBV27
CASSYGVVATEAFF
TGTGCCAGCAGTTACGGAGTGGTCGCCACTGAAGCTTTCTTT
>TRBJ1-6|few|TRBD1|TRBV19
CATRTGNSPLHF
TGTGCCACCCGGACAGGGAATTCACCCCTCCACTTT
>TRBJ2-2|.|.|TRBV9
CASSIQSGTFRTGELFF
TGTGCCAGCAGCATCCAATCCGGGACTTTTAGGACCGGGGAGCTGTTTTTT
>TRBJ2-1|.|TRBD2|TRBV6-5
CASSTVAGGSNEQFF
TGTGCCAGCAGTACTGTAGCGGGAGGGAGCAATGAGCAGTTCTTC
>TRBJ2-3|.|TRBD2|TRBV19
CATRPEGLAYTQYF
TGTGCCACCCGCCCCGAGGGACTAGCATATACGCAGTATTTT
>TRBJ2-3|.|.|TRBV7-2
CASSSGDPRRPSTDTQYF
TGTGCCAGCAGCTCCGGGGATCCAAGACGACCTAGCACAGATACGCAGTATTTT
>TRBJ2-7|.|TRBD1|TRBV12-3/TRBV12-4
CASSNRTGHEQYF
TGTGCCAGCAGTAATCGGACAGGGCACGAGCAGTACTTC
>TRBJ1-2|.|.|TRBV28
CASSAADKGYTF
TGTGCCAGCAGTGCGGCTGATAAAGGCTACACCTTC
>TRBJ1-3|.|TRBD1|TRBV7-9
CASSSTGSDSGNTIYF
TGTGCCAGCAGCTCGACAGGGTCTGACTCTGGAAACACCATATATTTT
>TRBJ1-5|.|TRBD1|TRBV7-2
CASSSGGPNQPQHF
TGTGCCAGCAGCTCAGGGGGTCCCAATCAGCCCCAGCATTTT
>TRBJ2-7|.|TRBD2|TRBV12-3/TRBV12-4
CASSLGGTIQYF
TGTGCCAGCAGTTTAGGGGGGACTATTCAGTACTTC
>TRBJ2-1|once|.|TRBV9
CASSVAAGSYNEQFF
TGTGCCAGCAGCGTAGCAGCGGGCTCCTACAATGAGCAGTTCTTC
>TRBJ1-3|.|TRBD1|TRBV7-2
CASSPSGQLFGNTIYF
TGTGCCAGCAGCCCGTCGGGACAGCTATTTGGAAACACCATATATTTT
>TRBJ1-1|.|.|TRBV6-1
CASSALFGGGRTDTEAFF
TGTGCCAGCAGTGCCCTCTTTGGCGGGGGGAGGACGGACACTGAAGCTTTCTTT
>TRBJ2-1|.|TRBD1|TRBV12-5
CASGLPPRGPLFRNEQFF
TGTGCTAGTGGTTTGCCTCCCAGGGGGCCCTTGTTTAGAAATGAGCAGTTCTTC
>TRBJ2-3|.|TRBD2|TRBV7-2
CASSLFSSGGYTDTQYF
TGTGCCAGCAGCTTGTTCTCGAGCGGGGGGTACACAGATACGCAGTATTTT
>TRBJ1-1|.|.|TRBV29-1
CSVQRQEHNTEAFF
TGCAGCGTCCAACGACAGGAGCACAACACTGAAGCTTTCTTT
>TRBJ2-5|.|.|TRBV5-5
CASSEIETQYF
TGTGCCAGCAGCGAGATAGAGACCCAGTACTTC
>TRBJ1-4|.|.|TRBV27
CASSSRSEKLFF
TGTGCCAGCAGTTCAAGGAGTGAAAAACTGTTTTTT
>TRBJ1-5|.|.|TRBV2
CASSTAGFQPQHF
TGTGCCAGCAGTACCGCAGGGTTTCAGCCCCAGCATTTT
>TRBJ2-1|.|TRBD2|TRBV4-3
CASSPTSGGFAYNEQFF
TGCGCCAGCAGCCCCACTAGCGGGGGCTTCGCCTACAATGAGCAGTTCTTC